Listed below are T cell receptor beta chains from one sample, sequenced in a study of PD-1 blockade in classical Hodgkin lymphoma. TCRdb's table, derived via immunoSEQ multiplex PCR, lists solely in-frame clones and lacks some. Here the sample spans tens of thousands of clones, around nine tenths being singletons. This specimen was peripheral blood mononuclear cells (PBMCs), taken at baseline. Every receptor here comes from a human donor with classical Hodgkin lymphoma. The CDR3 runs from the conserved cysteine through the conserved F or W. Fields, in order: clone size, J gene, D gene, V gene, CDR3 protein, CDR3 DNA. D genes are given only for firm matches. Clone size, where shown, is once, few, many, or a class for clones that have expanded.

-	TRBJ1-5	-	TRBV4-2	CASSLGSGSSNQPQHF	TGTGCCAGCAGCTTAGGATCAGGGAGTTCAAATCAGCCCCAGCATTTT
-	TRBJ1-1	-	TRBV2	CASSERGDTEAFF	TGTGCCAGCAGTGAGCGGGGTGACACTGAAGCTTTCTTT
-	TRBJ2-5	TRBD1	TRBV9	CASSPSFQGAQYF	TGTGCCAGCAGCCCATCTTTCCAGGGGGCCCAGTACTTC
-	TRBJ2-1	-	TRBV28	CASNQRPREQFF	TGTGCCAGCAACCAGAGACCCCGTGAGCAGTTCTTC
-	TRBJ2-5	-	TRBV15	CATSRDSGFGETQYF	TGTGCCACCAGCAGGGATTCAGGCTTTGGGGAGACCCAGTACTTC
-	TRBJ2-2	-	TRBV2	CASSDRWTTGELFF	TGTGCCAGCAGTGATCGTTGGACCACCGGGGAGCTGTTTTTT
once	TRBJ2-3	-	TRBV20-1	CSALPNLPQYF	TGCAGTGCCCTGCCAAATCTTCCGCAGTATTTT
-	TRBJ2-3	-	TRBV5-1	CASSFWRGATDTQYF	TGCGCCAGCAGCTTCTGGAGAGGGGCGACAGATACGCAGTATTTT
-	TRBJ2-5	-	TRBV15	CATSRDTAPTQETQYF	TGTGCCACCAGCAGAGATACGGCCCCGACCCAAGAGACCCAGTACTTC
-	TRBJ2-2	TRBD2	TRBV14	CASSRLAGNTGELFF	TGTGCCAGCAGCCGACTAGCGGGGAACACCGGGGAGCTGTTTTTT
once	TRBJ2-7	TRBD1	TRBV14	CASSQGQGGYEQYF	TGTGCCAGCAGCCAGGGACAGGGTGGCTACGAGCAGTACTTC
-	TRBJ2-4	TRBD2	TRBV4-1	CASSQDPTSGGRDIQYF	TGCGCCAGCAGCCAAGACCCAACTAGCGGGGGGCGGGACATTCAGTACTTC
-	TRBJ2-7	TRBD1	TRBV28	CASTDRAKSYEQYF	TGTGCCAGCACCGACAGGGCAAAGTCCTACGAGCAGTACTTC
-	TRBJ2-7	TRBD1	TRBV6-5	CASSYLGTGGYEQYF	TGTGCCAGCAGTTACTTAGGGACAGGGGGCTACGAGCAGTACTTC
-	TRBJ2-1	-	TRBV5-4	CASSLVFSEGNEQFF	TGTGCCAGCAGCTTGGTTTTCAGCGAGGGGAATGAGCAGTTCTTC
few	TRBJ1-2	-	TRBV2	CASSADSYGYTF	TGTGCCAGCAGTGCCGACAGCTATGGCTACACCTTC
-	TRBJ2-7	-	TRBV27	CASSPGTFYEQYF	TGTGCCAGCAGTCCCGGGACTTTCTACGAGCAGTACTTC
-	TRBJ1-6	-	TRBV7-6	CASSPMGLDSPLHF	TGTGCCAGCAGCCCAATGGGGTTGGATTCACCCCTCCACTTT
-	TRBJ2-5	-	TRBV15	CATSREGMAGETQYF	TGTGCCACCAGCAGAGAAGGGATGGCGGGAGAGACCCAGTACTTC
-	TRBJ2-7	-	TRBV6-1	CASTDLGGTYEQYF	TGTGCCAGCACCGACTTGGGGGGTACCTACGAGCAGTACTTC
-	TRBJ2-3	TRBD1	TRBV7-3	CASSSGQGNTDTQYF	TGTGCCAGCAGCTCCGGACAGGGGAACACAGATACGCAGTATTTT
-	TRBJ2-3	TRBD2	TRBV7-8	CASSLLGLAGTTGETDTQYF	TGTGCCAGCAGCTTACTGGGACTAGCGGGGACAACTGGGGAGACAGATACGCAGTATTTT
-	TRBJ2-7	-	TRBV27	CASRTQDSYEQYF	TGTGCCAGTCGCACACAGGATTCCTACGAGCAGTACTTC
-	TRBJ2-3	TRBD2	TRBV13	CASSLSPSGSTDTQYF	TGTGCCAGCAGCTTATCGCCTAGCGGAAGCACAGATACGCAGTATTTT